This T cell receptor (beta chain) stems from a study of shared clonotypes between healthy human individuals. Germline-derived CDR1 and CDR2 are SGHDT and YYEEEE. This CDR3 has 16 residues. V lost 2 bases to trimming and J lost 1 base, with 13 bases between them. This clone was counted a single time. Its antigen is currently unknown. General study findings and limits: Naive subsets tended to show greater estimated richness than memory subsets.

Assay: immunoSEQ multiplex PCR; the TCRdb copy retains only in-frame clones and omits some. In the table there are some 2,000,000 clones, 95% of which are singletons. The chain employs TRBV5-6 and TRBJ2-1, with D maybe TRBD2 (5 bases). The sequence came from a man between 18 and 35 years old in good health. The source material was naive CD4+ T cells sorted from blood. Stated subset: CD45RA+ positively selected. The DNA of the CDR3 is TGTGCCAGCAGCTTTTCGAACACGGGATCCTACAATGAGCAGTTCTTC. Translation: CASSFSNTGSYNEQFF.